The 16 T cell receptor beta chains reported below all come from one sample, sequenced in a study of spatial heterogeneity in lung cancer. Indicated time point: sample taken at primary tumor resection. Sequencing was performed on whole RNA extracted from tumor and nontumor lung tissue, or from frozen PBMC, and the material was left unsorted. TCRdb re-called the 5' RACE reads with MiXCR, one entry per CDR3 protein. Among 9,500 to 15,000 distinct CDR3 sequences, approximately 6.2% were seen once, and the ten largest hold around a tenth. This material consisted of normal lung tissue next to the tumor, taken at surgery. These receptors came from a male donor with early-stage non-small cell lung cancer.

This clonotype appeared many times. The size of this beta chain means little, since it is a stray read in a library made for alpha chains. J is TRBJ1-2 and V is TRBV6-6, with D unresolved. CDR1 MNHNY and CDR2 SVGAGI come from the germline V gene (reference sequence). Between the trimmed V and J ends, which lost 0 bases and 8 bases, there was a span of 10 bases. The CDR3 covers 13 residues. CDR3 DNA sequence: TGTGCCAGCAGTTACTCGTTTAAGGAAGGCTACACCTTC. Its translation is CASSYSFKEGYTF.

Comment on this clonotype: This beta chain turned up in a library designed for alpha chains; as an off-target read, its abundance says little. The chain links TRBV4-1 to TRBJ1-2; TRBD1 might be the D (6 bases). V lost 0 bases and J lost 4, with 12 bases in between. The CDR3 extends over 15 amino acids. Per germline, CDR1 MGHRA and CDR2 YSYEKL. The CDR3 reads CASSQDPGAGYGYTF. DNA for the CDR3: TGCGCCAGCAGCCAAGATCCGGGGGCAGGCTATGGCTACACCTTC.

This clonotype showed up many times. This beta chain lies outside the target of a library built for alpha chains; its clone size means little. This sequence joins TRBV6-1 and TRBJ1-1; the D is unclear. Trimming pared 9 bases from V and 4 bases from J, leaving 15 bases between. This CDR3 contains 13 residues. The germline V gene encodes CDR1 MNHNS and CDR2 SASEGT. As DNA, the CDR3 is TGTGCCAGTACCCGAAGCGGGCGCACTGAAGCTTTCTTT. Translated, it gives CASTRSGRTEAFF.

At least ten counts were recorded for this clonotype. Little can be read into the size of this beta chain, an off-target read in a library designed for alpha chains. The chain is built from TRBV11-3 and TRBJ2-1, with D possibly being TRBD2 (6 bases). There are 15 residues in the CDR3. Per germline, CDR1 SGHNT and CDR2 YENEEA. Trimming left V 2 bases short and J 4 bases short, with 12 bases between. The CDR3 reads CASSLRDSKYNEQFF. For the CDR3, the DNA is TGTGCCAGCAGCTTAAGGGACTCCAAATACAATGAGCAGTTCTTC.

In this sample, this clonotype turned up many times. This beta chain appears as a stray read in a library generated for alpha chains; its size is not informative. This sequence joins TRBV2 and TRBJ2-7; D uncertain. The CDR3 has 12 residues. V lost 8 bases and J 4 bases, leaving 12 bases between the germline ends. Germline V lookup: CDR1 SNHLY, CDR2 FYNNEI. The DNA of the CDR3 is TGTGCCAGCGGTCTCTCAGGATACGAGCAGTACTTC. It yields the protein CASGLSGYEQYF. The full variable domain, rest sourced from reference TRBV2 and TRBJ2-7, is EPEVTQTPSHQVTQMGQEVILRCVPISNHLYFYWYRQILGQKVEFLVSFYNNEISEKSEIFDDQFSVERPDGSNFTLKIRSTKLEDSAMYFCASGLSGYEQYFGPGTRLTVT.

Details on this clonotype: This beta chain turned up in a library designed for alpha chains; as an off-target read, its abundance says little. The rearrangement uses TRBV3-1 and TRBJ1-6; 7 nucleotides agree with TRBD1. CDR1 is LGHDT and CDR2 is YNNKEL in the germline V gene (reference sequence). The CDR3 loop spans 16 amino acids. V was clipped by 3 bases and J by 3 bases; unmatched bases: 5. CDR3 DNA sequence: TGTGCCAGCAGCCAGGGCCGGGACAGCTATAATTCACCCCTCCACTTT. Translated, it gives CASSQGRDSYNSPLHF.

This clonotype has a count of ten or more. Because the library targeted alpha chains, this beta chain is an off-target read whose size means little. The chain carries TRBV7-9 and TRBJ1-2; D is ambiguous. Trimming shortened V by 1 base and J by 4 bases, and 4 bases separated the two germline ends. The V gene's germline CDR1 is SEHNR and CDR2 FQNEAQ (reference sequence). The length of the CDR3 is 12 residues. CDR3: CASSLEPYGYTF. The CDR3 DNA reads TGTGCCAGCAGCTTAGAGCCCTATGGCTACACCTTC.

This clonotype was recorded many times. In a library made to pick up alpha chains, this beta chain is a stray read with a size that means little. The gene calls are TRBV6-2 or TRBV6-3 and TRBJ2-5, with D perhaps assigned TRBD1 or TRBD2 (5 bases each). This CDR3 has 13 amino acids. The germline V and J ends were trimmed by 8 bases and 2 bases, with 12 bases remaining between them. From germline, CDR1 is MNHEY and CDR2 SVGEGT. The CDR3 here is CASAGADQETQYF. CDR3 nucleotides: TGTGCCAGCGCCGGGGCGGATCAAGAGACCCAGTACTTC.

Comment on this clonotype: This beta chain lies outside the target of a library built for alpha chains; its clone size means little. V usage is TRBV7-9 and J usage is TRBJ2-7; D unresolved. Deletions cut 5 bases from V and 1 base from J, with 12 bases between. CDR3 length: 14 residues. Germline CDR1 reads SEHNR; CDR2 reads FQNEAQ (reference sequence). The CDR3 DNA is TGTGCCAGCAGCCGAACCGAAGTTTCCTACGAGCAGTACTTC. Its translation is CASSRTEVSYEQYF.

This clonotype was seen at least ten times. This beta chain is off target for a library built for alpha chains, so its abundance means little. As DNA, the CDR3 is TGTGCCACCAGCAGAGATAAAAGTGACAGGGGCTTACTTCTGAATCAGCCCCAGCATTTT. Protein product: CATSRDKSDRGLLLNQPQHF. The rearrangement joins TRBV15 to TRBJ1-5, with 8 positions matching TRBD1. Germline V gives CDR1 LNHNV, CDR2 YYDKDF (reference sequence). J was trimmed by 4 bases and V by 0 bases; bases with no gene match: 17. The CDR3 consists of 20 residues.

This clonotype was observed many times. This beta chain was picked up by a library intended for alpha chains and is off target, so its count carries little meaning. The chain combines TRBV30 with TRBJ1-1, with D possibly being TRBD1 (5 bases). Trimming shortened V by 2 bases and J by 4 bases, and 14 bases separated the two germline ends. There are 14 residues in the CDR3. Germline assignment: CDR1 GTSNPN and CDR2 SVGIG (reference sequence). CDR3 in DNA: TGTGCCTGGAGTAAAGGACTCGGGGGCACTGAAGCTTTCTTT. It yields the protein CAWSKGLGGTEAFF.

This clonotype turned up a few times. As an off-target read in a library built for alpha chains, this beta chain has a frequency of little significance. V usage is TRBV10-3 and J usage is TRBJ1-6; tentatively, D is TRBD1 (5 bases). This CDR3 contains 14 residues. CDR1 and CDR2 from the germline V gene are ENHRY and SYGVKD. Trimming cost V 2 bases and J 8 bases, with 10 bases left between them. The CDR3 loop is CAISEISGDSPLHF. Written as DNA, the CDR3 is TGTGCCATCAGTGAGATTTCGGGGGATTCACCCCTCCACTTT.

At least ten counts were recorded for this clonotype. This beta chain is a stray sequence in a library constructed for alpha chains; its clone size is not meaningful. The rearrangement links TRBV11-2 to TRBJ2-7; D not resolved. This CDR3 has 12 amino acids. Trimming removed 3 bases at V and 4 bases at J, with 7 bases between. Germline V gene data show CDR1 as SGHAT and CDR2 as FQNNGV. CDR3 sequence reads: CASSFVGYEQYF. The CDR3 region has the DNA TGTGCCAGCAGCTTCGTGGGGTACGAGCAGTACTTC.

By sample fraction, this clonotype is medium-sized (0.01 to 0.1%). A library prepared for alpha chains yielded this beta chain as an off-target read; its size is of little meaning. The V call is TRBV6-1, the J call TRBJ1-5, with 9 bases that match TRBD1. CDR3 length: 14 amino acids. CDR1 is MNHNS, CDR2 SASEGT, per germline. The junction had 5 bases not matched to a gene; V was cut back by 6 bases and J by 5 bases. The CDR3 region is CASRMTGGDQPQHF. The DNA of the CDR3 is TGTGCCAGCAGAATGACAGGGGGGGATCAGCCCCAGCATTTT.

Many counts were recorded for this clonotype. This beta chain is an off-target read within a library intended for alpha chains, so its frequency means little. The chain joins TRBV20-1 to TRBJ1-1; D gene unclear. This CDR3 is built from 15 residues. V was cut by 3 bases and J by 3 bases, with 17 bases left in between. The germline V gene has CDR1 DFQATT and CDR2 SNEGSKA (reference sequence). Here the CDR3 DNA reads TGCAGTGCTAGTGATCGGGTCCGTGGGGACACTGAAGCTTTCTTT. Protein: CSASDRVRGDTEAFF.

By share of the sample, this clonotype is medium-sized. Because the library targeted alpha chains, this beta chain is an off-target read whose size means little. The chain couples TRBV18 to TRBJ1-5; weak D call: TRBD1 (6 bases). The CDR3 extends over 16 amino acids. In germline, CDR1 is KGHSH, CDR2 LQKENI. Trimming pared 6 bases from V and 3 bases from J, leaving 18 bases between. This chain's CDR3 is CASSPNTGTSNQPQHF. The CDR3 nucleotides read TGTGCCAGCTCGCCGAACACAGGGACCTCCAATCAGCCCCAGCATTTT. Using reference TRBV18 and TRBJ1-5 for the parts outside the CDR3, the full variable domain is NAGVMQNPRHLVRRRGQEARLRCSPMKGHSHVYWYRQLPEEGLKFMVYLQKENIIDESGMPKERFSAEFPKEGPSILRIQQVVRGDSAAYFCASSPNTGTSNQPQHFGDGTRLSIL.